The clone carrying this T cell receptor (beta chain) was counted many times. For TCRbeta, the library was prepared with unique molecular identifiers. TCRdb re-called the PCR reads through MiXCR, storing one row per CDR3 protein. The data show roughly 76,000 distinct CDR3 sequences, approximately 10% seen once. The sample originates from a study of T-cell reconstitution after alpha-beta-depleted transplantation in children. The CDR3 has 16 amino acids. V lost 5 bases, J lost 2 bases, and 16 bases lay in between. CDR1 is SEHNR, CDR2 FQNEAQ, per germline (reference sequence). J is TRBJ1-5 and V is TRBV7-9, with a weak D call TRBD1 (6 bases). This receptor was taken from a boy between 10 and 17 years old with acute myeloid leukemia, due to receive a stem cell transplant. Sequencing was performed on PBMCs, taken before TCRalphabeta/CD19-depleted stem cell transplant. The CDR3 nucleotides are TGTGCCAGCAGCCAATCAGGGGCGGGGGGCAATCAGCCCCAGCATTTT. It codes for CASSQSGAGGNQPQHF.